This TCR beta chain was recorded in a study of vaccination effects on CD4 cells after COVID-19 (dated by TCRdb to the early 2020s). Study-wide context: Each participant received two doses of an mRNA SARS-CoV-2 vaccine, either BNT162b2 or mRNA-1273. Cultures from other donors in the study were sequenced using the Oncomine TCR Beta short-read assay on an Illumina iSeq 100. The full study included some 10 COVID-19 convalescent patients and a few SARS-CoV-2-naive healthy vaccine recipients. In a couple of convalescent patients, pre-vaccine samples were collected 16 days and one week ahead of the first dose, 142 and 148 days after COVID-19 diagnosis. The study compared SARS-CoV-2 spike-specific CD4+ TCR repertoires before and after mRNA vaccination in COVID-19 convalescent patients and infection-naive vaccine recipients. What the authors observed across the whole study: Marked clonal contraction was observed in both infection-induced and vaccine-induced clones at late post-vaccination timepoints, consistent with waning T cell responses. The study was limited by a small number of convalescent patients and lacked early post-infection timepoints. In convalescent patients, the post-vaccine spike-reactive repertoire was composed mainly of new vaccine-induced clones that were largely distinct from infection-induced clones.

On this clone: Its antigen has not been determined. The input lacks base qualities; no much larger clone sits a single base away.

The protocol used for the library was the immunoSEQ multiplex PCR assay. DNA from the cultured and isolated CD4+ T cells underwent TCR beta CDR3 sequencing. In the original analysis: Non-productive TCR sequences were removed and reads were trimmed to the CDR3 region, keeping CDR3s of at least 7 amino acids. Antigen-specific clonotypes were identified with the MANAFEST web app by comparing expansion in peptide wells against reference cultures. To count as positive, a clone had to show expansion at FDR<0.05 compared with the reference and with all other wells, an odds ratio above 5, and a frequency above 0.1% in two replicate wells. A clonotype was defined as cross-reactive if the clonotype was significantly expanded both in SARS-CoV-2 spike wells and in at least one common cold coronavirus spike condition. CDR3 similarity was assessed by Levenshtein distance with the stringdist R package, and unrooted trees were built with ape in R 3.6.1. The clones in this table, taken by TCRdb from immuneACCESS, are in-frame only. Not every clone is retained; where verified, under half of the shortfall comes from an unresolved V gene, and the cause of the rest is unknown. The D gene and trimming were derived from the DNA, and the V and J assignments and clone size from that table. The sample table contains 35,000 to 55,000 clones; only one count was recorded for about three quarters of them. 25% to 30% of the sample comes from the top ten.

In the ViraFEST assay, PBMC were stimulated with viral peptide pools, and antigen-specific CD4+ T cell clonotypes were then identified by expansion using TCR sequencing. After 10 to 11 days of culture, CD4+ T cells were isolated with the EasySep CD4+ T cell isolation kit. PCR-confirmed SARS-CoV-2 infection had occurred in convalescent patients between March and December 2020, before the Alpha, Beta and Delta variants emerged in the United States. Some 2.2 million PBMC per well were cultured in IMDM with around 5% human AB serum, 10 IU/ml IL-2 and gentamicin, plus 10 ug/ml peptides. On days 3 and 7, half of the culture medium was replaced with fresh IL-2-containing medium. Unless noted otherwise, every peptide stimulation condition was cultured in triplicate wells. PBMC were separated from whole blood using Ficoll-Paque Plus gradient centrifugation and were then either cryopreserved at -140C or used fresh. The QIAamp micro DNA kit was used to extract genomic DNA from the cultured CD4+ T cells.

CDR1 and CDR2, looked up from the germline V gene, are MNHEY and SVGAGI. V is cut back by 2 bases and J by 5 bases, with 8 bases in the junction unmatched. The cysteine opens and the phenylalanine closes a CDR3 of 16 amino acids. CDR3 DNA only is kept here, 48 bases in frame from base 1. The sequenced sample was CD4+ T cells from PBMCs cultured with a peptide pool, obtained before COVID-19 vaccination. The clonotype originates from a human donor who had a prior SARS-CoV-2 infection. The chain is assembled from TRBV6-5 and TRBJ2-3, with 9 bases aligning to TRBD2. The DNA is as follows: TGTGCCAGCAGTTACCTTAGTAGCGGGGGTAAAGATACGCAGTATTTT. Translated, it gives CASSYLSSGGKDTQYF.